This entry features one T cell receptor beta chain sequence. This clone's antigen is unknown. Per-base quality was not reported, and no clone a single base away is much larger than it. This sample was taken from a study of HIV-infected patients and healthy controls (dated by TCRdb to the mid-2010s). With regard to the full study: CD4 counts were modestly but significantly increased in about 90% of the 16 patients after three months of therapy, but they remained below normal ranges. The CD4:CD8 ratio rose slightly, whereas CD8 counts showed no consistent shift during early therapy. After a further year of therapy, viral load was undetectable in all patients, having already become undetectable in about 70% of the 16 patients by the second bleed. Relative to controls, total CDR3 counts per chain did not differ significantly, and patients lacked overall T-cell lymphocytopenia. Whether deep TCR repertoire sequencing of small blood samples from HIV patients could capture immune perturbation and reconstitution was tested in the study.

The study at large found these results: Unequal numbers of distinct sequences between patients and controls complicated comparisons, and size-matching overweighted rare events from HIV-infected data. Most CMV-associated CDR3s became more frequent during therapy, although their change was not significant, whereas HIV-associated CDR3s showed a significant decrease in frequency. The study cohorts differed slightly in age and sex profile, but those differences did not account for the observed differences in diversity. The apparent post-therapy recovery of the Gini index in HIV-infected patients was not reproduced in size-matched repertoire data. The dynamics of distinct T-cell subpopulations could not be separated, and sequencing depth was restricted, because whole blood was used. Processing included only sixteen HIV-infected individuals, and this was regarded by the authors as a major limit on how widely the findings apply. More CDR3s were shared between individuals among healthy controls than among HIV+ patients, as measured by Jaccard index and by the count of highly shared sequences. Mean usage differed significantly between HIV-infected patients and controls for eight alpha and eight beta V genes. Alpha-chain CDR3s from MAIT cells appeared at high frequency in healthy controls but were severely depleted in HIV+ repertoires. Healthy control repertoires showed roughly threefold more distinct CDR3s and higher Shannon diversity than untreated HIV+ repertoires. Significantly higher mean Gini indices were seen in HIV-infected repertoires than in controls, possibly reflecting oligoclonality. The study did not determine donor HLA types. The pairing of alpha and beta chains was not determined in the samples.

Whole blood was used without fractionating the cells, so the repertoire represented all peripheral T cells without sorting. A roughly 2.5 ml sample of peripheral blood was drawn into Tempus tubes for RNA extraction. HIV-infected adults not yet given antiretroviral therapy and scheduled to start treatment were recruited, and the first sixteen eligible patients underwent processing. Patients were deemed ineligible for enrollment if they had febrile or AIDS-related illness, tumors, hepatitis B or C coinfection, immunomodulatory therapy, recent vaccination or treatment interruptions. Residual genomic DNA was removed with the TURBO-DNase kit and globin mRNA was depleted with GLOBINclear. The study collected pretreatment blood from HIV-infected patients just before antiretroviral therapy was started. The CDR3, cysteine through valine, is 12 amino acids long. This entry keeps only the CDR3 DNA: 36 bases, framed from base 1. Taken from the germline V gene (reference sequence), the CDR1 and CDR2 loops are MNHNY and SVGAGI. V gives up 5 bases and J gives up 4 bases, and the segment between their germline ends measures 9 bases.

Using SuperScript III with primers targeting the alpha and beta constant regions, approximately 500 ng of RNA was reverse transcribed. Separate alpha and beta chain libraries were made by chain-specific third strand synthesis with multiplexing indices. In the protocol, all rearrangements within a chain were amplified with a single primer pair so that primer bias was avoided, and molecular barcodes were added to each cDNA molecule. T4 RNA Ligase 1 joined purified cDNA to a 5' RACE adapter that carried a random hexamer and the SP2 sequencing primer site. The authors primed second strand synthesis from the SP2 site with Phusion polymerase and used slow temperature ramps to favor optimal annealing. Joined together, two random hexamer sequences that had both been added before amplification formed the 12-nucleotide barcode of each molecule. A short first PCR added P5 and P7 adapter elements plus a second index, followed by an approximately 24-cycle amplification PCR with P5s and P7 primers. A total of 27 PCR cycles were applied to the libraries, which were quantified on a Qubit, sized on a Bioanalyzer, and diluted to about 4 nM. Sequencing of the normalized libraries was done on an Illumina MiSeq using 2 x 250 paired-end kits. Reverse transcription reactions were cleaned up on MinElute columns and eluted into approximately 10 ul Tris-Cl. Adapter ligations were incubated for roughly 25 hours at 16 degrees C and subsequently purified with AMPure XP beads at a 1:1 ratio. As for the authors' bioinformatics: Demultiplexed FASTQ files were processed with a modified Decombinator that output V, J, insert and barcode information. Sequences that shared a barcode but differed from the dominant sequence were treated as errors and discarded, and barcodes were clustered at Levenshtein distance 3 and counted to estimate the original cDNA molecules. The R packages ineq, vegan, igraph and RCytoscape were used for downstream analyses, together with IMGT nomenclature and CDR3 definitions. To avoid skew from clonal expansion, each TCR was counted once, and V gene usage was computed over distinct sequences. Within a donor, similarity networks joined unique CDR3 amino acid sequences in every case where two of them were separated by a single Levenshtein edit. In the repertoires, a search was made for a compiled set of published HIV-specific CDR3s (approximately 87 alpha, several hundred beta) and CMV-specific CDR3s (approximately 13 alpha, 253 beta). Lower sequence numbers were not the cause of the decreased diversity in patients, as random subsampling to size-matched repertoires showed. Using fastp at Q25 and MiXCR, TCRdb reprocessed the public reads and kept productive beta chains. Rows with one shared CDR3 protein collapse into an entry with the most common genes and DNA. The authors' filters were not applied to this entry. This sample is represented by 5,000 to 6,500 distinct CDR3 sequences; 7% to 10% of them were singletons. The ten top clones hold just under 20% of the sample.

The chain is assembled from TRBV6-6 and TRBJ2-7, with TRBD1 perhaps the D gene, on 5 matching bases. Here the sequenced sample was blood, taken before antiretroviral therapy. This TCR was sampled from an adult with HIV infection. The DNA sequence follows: TGTGCCAGCAGTCCTACAGGTTACGAGCAGTACGTC. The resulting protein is CASSPTGYEQYV.